The entry below gives a single T cell receptor (beta chain) sequence along with its context. Antigen specificity is unknown. After isolation, RNA underwent reverse transcription to generate cDNA as the sequencing template. Some clones are missing from TCRdb's copy, which holds only in-frame ones; the method was immunoSEQ multiplex PCR. Of 95,000 to 100,000 clones listed, about three fifths are singletons. This sample stems from a study of CD8+ T cells in alopecia areata. Across the whole study: Oral tofacitinib, 5 to 10 mg twice daily, was given in an open-label trial. The drug, tofacitinib, lasted 6 to 18 months, followed by 6 months off drug. Study results and limitations: How baseline CD8+ expansion relates to response remains uncertain (there was one nonresponder). TCR sharing across patients was less clear than in mice, possibly HLA-related.

The V gene lost 4 bases and the J gene lost 2 bases, with 18 bases spanning the gap. The CDR3 length is 17 residues. Germline loops: CDR1 MGHRA, CDR2 YSYEKL. The treatment denotes: oral pan-JAK inhibitor, 5-10 mg twice daily. This sequence was found in a human donor with alopecia areata. This specimen was CD8+ T cells sorted from blood, taken at approximately week 60, from a patient treated with tofacitinib. The chain has TRBV4-1 and TRBJ1-5; D is ambiguous. The DNA for the CDR3 is TGCGCCAGCAGCCTAAGTTTGTGGGGATGGGGCAATCAGCCCCAGCATTTT. Its translation is CASSLSLWGWGNQPQHF.